The 14 T cell receptor beta chains reported below all come from one sample, sequenced in a study of blood T cell repertoires in COVID-19. TCRdb's copy holds only in-frame clones and misses some; the assay was immunoSEQ multiplex PCR. Of roughly 430,000 clones listed, approximately 91% were seen once; the top ten hold around 1.9%. Sample: PBMCs or T cells enriched from blood (not recorded which). The origin of the receptors is a woman aged 40 to 50 with acute COVID-19.

This clone was recorded once. The J gene is TRBJ1-3, the V gene TRBV3-1 (or the pseudogene TRBV3-2); 7 bases fit TRBD1. CDR1 is LGHDT, CDR2 YNNKEL, per germline (reference sequence). Losses at the gene ends were 4 bases for V and 8 bases for J; bases not matched to a gene: 5. This CDR3 is 13 amino acids long. The CDR3 region is CASSPQGSHTIYF. The CDR3 DNA follows: TGTGCCAGCAGCCCACAGGGGTCACACACCATATATTTT.

The chain carries TRBV19 and TRBJ2-7; the match to TRBD2 covers 8 bases. Unmatched junction bases numbered 8, after V lost 3 bases and J lost 1 base. CDR1 is LNHDA and CDR2 is SQIVND in the germline V gene (reference sequence). This CDR3 has 16 residues. The CDR3 protein is CASSINAGGPSYEQYF. The CDR3 bases are TGTGCCAGTAGTATTAACGCGGGGGGCCCTTCCTACGAGCAGTACTTC.

The chain carries TRBV29-1 and TRBJ2-3; maybe TRBD2 (5 bases). The germline V gene has CDR1 SQVTM and CDR2 ANQGSEA. The CDR3 spans 14 residues. Trimming left V 3 bases short and J 4 bases short, with 14 bases between. CDR3: CSVDGGLVADTQYF. For the CDR3, the DNA is TGCAGCGTTGATGGCGGGCTCGTGGCAGATACGCAGTATTTT.

In its sample, this clone was seen once. The chain carries TRBV18 and TRBJ2-7, with TRBD1 identical over 7 bases. Germline CDR1 is KGHSH and CDR2 is LQKENI. CDR3 length equals 15 residues. V lost 6 bases and J lost 4; bases outside the gene matches: 12. In DNA, the CDR3 is TGTGCCAGCTCGCCATCTCCACAGGGGACGTACGAGCAGTACTTC. Protein sequence: CASSPSPQGTYEQYF.

This clone was seen only a few times. The gene calls are TRBV5-4 and TRBJ2-2; D is undetermined. CDR3 length: 14 amino acids. From germline, CDR1 is SGHNT and CDR2 YYREEE (reference sequence). V was trimmed by 4 bases and J by 6 bases, leaving 13 bases between them. CDR3 sequence reads: CASSHQTAAGELFF. The DNA of the CDR3 is TGTGCCAGCAGCCACCAAACTGCGGCCGGGGAGCTGTTTTTT.

The chain has TRBV5-1 and TRBJ1-1; 8 nucleotides match TRBD1. V lost 6 bases, J lost 3 bases, and 7 bases stayed unmatched. This CDR3 spans 14 amino acids. Germline V gene data show CDR1 as SGHRS and CDR2 as YFSETQ. For the CDR3, the DNA is TGCGCCAGCACCCCCGGACAGGGTTACACTGAAGCTTTCTTT. This gives the protein CASTPGQGYTEAFF.

The chain has TRBV6-6 and TRBJ2-7; TRBD1 agrees at 10 bases. The length of the CDR3 is 15 residues. Germline-derived CDR1 and CDR2 are MNHNY and SVGAGI (reference sequence). J was trimmed by 0 bases and V by 6 bases; bases with no gene match: 5. The CDR3 nucleotides read TGTGCCAGCAGCTCCGGGACAGGGGTCTCCTACGAGCAGTACTTC. As protein: CASSSGTGVSYEQYF.

V gene TRBV24-1 combines with J gene TRBJ2-6; possible D gene TRBD1, 5 bases. CDR1 and CDR2 from the germline V gene are KGHDR and SFDVKD. Trimming shortened V by 4 bases and J by 3 bases, and 15 bases separated the two germline ends. The CDR3 is 17 amino acids. This CDR3 is CATSDHPQGFGANVLTF. In DNA, the CDR3 is TGTGCCACCAGTGACCACCCCCAGGGATTTGGGGCCAACGTCCTGACTTTC.

The J gene is TRBJ2-1, the V gene TRBV6-1; D is perhaps TRBD2 (6 bases). Germline V CDR1 and CDR2: MNHNS, SASEGT. With 3 bases removed from V and 5 bases from J, the gap between germline ends came to 8 bases. The CDR3 totals 13 residues. In DNA, the CDR3 is TGTGCCAGCAGTGAGGGACTTCACAATGAGCAGTTCTTC. This encodes CASSEGLHNEQFF.

The CDR3 here is CASSYTVNQPQHF. The CDR3 nucleotides read TGTGCCAGCAGTTACACAGTTAATCAGCCCCAGCATTTT. V gene TRBV27 combines with J gene TRBJ1-5; D call uncertain. V was cut by 4 bases and J by 4 bases, with 8 bases left in between. The CDR3 spans 13 residues. Germline CDR1 is MNHEY and CDR2 is SMNVEV (reference sequence).

The chain joins TRBV11-2 to TRBJ1-4; TRBD1 matches at 8 bases. Germline CDR1 SGHAT, CDR2 FQNNGV. The CDR3 totals 15 residues. The ends lost 4 bases at V and 8 bases at J; junction bases unmatched: 9. CDR3 sequence reads: CASSSGQGAPEKLFF. The CDR3 bases are TGTGCCAGCAGCTCGGGTCAGGGGGCGCCCGAAAAACTGTTTTTT.

The chain has TRBV19 and TRBJ1-4; no definite D call. The germline V and J ends were trimmed by 1 base and 0 bases, with 6 bases remaining between them. Germline-derived CDR1 and CDR2 are LNHDA and SQIVND (reference sequence). CDR3 length equals 15 residues. The CDR3 protein is CASSIATATNEKLFF. The CDR3 DNA is TGTGCCAGTAGTATAGCCACTGCAACTAATGAAAAACTGTTTTTT.

The genes are TRBV27 and TRBJ1-2; perhaps TRBD1 as D (5 bases). Trimming shortened V by 5 bases and J by 4 bases, and 14 bases separated the two germline ends. The CDR3 is 14 residues long. CDR1 and CDR2 from the germline V gene are MNHEY and SMNVEV (reference sequence). The CDR3 DNA follows: TGTGCCAGCAGTGCCGGCGACAGCTTCTATGGCTACACCTTC. Its protein product is CASSAGDSFYGYTF.

V is TRBV19 and J is TRBJ1-3, with TRBD1 as a possible D gene (6 bases). The V gene's germline CDR1 is LNHDA and CDR2 SQIVND (reference sequence). V lost 8 bases and J lost 3, with 14 bases in between. CDR3 size: 14 residues. The CDR3 region is CASWQGSNGNTIYF. CDR3 nucleotide sequence: TGTGCCAGTTGGCAGGGGTCGAATGGAAACACCATATATTTT. The full variable domain, completed using reference TRBV19 and TRBJ1-3, is DGGITQSPKYLFRKEGQNVTLSCEQNLNHDAMYWYRQDPGQGLRLIYYSQIVNDFQKGDIAEGYSVSREKKESFPLTVTSAQKNPTAFYLCASWQGSNGNTIYFGEGSWLTVV.